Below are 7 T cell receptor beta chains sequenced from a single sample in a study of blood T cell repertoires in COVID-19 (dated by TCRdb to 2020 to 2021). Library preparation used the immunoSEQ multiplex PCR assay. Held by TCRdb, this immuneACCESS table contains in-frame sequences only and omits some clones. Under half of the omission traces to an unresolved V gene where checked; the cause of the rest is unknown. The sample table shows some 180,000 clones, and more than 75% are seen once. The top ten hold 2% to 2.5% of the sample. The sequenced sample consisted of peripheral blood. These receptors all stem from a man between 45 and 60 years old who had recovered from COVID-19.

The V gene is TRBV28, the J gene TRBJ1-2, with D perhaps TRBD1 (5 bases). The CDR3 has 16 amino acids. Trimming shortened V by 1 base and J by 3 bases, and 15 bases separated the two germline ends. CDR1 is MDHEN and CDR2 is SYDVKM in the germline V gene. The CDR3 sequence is CASSLLYQGTDYGYTF. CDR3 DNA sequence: TGTGCCAGCAGTTTATTGTATCAGGGTACCGACTATGGCTACACCTTC.

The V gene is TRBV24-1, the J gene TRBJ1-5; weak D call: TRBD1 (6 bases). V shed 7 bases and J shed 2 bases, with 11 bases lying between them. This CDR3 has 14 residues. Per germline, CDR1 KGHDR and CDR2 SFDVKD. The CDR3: CATSGRGGNQPQHF. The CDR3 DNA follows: TGTGCCACCAGCGGCAGGGGAGGCAATCAGCCCCAGCATTTT.

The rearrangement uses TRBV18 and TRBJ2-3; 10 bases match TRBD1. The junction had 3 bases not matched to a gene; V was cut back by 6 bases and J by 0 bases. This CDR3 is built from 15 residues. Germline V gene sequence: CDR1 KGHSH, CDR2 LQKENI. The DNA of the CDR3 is TGTGCCAGCTCCGAGGGACAGGGGAGCACAGATACGCAGTATTTT. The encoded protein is CASSEGQGSTDTQYF.

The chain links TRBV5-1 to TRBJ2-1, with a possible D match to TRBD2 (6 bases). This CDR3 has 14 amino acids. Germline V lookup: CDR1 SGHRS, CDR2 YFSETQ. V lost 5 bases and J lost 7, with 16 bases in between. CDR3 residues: CASRGSGSSNEQFF. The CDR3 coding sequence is TGCGCCAGCAGAGGCTCCGGGAGCTCAAATGAGCAGTTCTTC.

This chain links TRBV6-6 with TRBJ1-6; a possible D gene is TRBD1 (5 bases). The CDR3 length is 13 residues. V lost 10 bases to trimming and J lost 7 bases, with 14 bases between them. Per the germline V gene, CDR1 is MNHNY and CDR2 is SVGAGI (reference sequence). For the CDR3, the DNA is TGTGCCATCCGGGCAGGGAAGAATTCACCCCTCCACTTT. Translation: CAIRAGKNSPLHF.

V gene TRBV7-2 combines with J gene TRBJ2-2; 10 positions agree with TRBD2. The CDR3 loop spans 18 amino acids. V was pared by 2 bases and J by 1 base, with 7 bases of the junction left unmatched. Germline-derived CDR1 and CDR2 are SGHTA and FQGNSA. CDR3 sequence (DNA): TGTGCCAGCAGCTTATACCCGGTAGCGGGGGGGAACACCGGGGAGCTGTTTTTT. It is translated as CASSLYPVAGGNTGELFF.

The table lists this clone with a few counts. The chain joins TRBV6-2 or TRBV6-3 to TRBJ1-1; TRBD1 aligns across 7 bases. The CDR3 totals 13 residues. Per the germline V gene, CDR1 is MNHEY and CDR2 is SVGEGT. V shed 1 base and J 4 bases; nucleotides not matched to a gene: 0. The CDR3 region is CASSYWTGTEAFF. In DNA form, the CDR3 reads TGTGCCAGCAGTTACTGGACAGGCACTGAAGCTTTCTTT.